This T cell receptor beta chain is drawn from a study of Graves' ophthalmopathy and Graves' hyperthyroidism. The germline V gene has CDR1 MGHDK and CDR2 SYGVNS. The CDR3 has 14 amino acids. The V and J ends lost 4 bases and 5 bases respectively, with 14 bases between them. RNA transcripts served as template for amplifying TCR beta CDR3 sequences. First-round RT-PCR with HTBI primers preceded a second-round multiplex PCR. TCRdb processed the multiplex PCR reads anew with MiXCR; each CDR3 protein has one entry. The repertoire consists of just over 400,000 distinct CDR3 sequences, with 20% to 25% occurring once and the leading ten covering 2.5% to 3%. This clonotype occurred a few times. Each diagnosis was determined on the basis of clinical symptoms, serum thyroxine, TRAb, thyroid ultrasound and orbital computed tomography.

The source material was peripheral blood. The source is a woman under 30 with stable Graves' hyperthyroidism. The chain is built from TRBV25-1 and TRBJ2-5, with D uncertain. The CDR3 loop reads CASSGPWGGETQYF. DNA for the CDR3: TGTGCCAGCAGTGGGCCCTGGGGTGGGGAGACCCAGTACTTC.